Included here is one T cell receptor beta chain sequence, with context. Its antigen is still unknown. Base qualities are not provided; no much larger clone lies one nucleotide away. In Seattle, one collaborating source enrolled patients while the infection was active and tracked those patients longitudinally over the course of disease. Each collaborating institution followed its own protocols to collect whole blood in K2EDTA tubes. For TCRbeta analysis, collaborator samples were shipped as frozen whole blood, as isolated PBMCs, or as DNA extracted from either sample type. TCRbeta CDR3 regions were amplified from genomic DNA by means of the immunoSEQ Assay, a bias-controlled multiplex PCR. Concerning the study's data processing: Within the assay, amplification of reference gene primers was used to estimate how many nucleated cells each sample contained. To quantify the absolute abundance of each unique TCRbeta CDR3 rearrangement, sequence reads were collapsed and filtered. For each sample, productive Simpson clonality was calculated by taking the square root of Simpson's diversity index across productive rearrangements. As stored in TCRdb, this immuneACCESS dataset retains in-frame rearrangements with V and J assigned. A fraction of the clones does not appear; measured against another copy, unresolved V genes explain less than half of the discrepancy, and the remainder lacks a known reason. The DNA gave D and trimming, while V, J and clone size come from that table. Recorded for this sample are over 150,000 clones; over 80% of them occurred a single time. In total, the top ten clones hold 7% of the sample.

V loses 11 bases of germline sequence and J loses 1 base, and the interval between the two ends is 14 bases. The CDR3 covers 13 residues, taking in both the cysteine and the phenylalanine. Here the CDR3 DNA is all that survives: 39 bases in frame from base 1. CDR1 and CDR2 (SNHLY, FYNNEI) derive from the germline V gene. This specimen comes from a study of blood T cell repertoires in COVID-19 (dated by TCRdb to the early 2020s). About the full investigation: Collaborator samples came from the United States, Italy and Spain and covered acute and convalescent phases of COVID-19. The material from the prospective study consisted of cDNA or gDNA derived from T cells, B-cell-depleted T cells, or PBMCs. The samples were drawn from the first 160 participants of the ongoing ImmuneRACE study and from about 1,200 subjects provided by 6 global collaborators. Where available, HLA class I and class II types were taken from metadata supplied by the sample provider and were not determined by assay-based typing. A freely available public database, intended as a resource for researchers studying the immune response to SARS-CoV-2, is where the repertoires were released. Deeply sampled blood TCRbeta repertoires from subjects exposed to, actively infected with, or recovered from COVID-19 were included in the dataset. Sample metadata almost always included a de-identified subject ID, COVID-19 status, age in years and sex.

Overall study outcomes, separate from this receptor: The quantity of clinical and demographic metadata differed by source and by participant and was supplied without curation.

Sequencing used peripheral blood. This TCR came from a woman between 40 and 55 years old with COVID-19, enrolled during active disease. Recombination joined TRBV2 with TRBJ1-1; TRBD1 is a weak D gene call, 6 bases matching. The nucleotides are TGTGCCCCCCAGGGACATAGGAACACTGAAGCTTTCTTT. Translated, it reads CAPQGHRNTEAFF.